The T cell receptor (beta chain) described here comes from a study of blood T cell repertoires in COVID-19. About the study: Sites across the United States, Italy and Spain contributed samples from acute and convalescent COVID-19.

The table lists this clone with a count of one. Germline CDR1 is MDHEN and CDR2 is SYDVKM. The V gene lost 2 bases and the J gene lost 0 bases, with 13 bases spanning the gap. This CDR3 has 16 amino acids. Grouping used clinical history reported by participants in a survey and questionnaire. TCRdb's copy holds only in-frame clones and misses some; the assay was immunoSEQ multiplex PCR. Of 350,000 to 550,000 clones listed, 75% to 90% are singletons. This clonotype was obtained from a man aged 25 to 45 who had recovered from COVID-19. Material: PBMCs or T cells enriched from blood (not recorded which). This chain joins TRBV28 and TRBJ1-1; D uncertain. The CDR3 DNA reads as TGTGCCAGCAGTTTAGGAGGATGGGATATGAACACTGAAGCTTTCTTT. It codes for CASSLGGWDMNTEAFF.